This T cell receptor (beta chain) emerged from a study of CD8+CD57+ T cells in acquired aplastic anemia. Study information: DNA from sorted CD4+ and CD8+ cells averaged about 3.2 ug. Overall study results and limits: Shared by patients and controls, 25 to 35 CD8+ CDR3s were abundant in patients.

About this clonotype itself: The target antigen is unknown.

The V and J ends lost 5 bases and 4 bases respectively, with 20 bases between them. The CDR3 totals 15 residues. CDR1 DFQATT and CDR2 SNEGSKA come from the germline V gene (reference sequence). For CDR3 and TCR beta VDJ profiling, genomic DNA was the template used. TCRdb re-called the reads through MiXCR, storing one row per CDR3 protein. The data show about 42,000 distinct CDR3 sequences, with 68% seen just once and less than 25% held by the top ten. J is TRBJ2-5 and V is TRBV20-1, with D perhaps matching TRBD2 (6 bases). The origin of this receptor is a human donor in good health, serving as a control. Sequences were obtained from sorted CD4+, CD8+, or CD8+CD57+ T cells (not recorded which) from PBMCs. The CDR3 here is CSASPYSAGRETQYF. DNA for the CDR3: TGCAGTGCTTCCCCGTATAGCGCGGGAAGAGAGACCCAGTACTTC.